This TCR beta chain was sequenced in a study of OX40 agonist ivuxolimab in advanced cancers. For the wider study: The costimulatory receptor OX40 (CD134) was targeted by ivuxolimab, a fully human IgG2 agonistic monoclonal antibody. Intravenous ivuxolimab was administered to patients every 2 weeks at six dose levels: 0.01, 0.1, 0.3, 1.5, 3 and 10 mg/kg. Of the roughly 52 patients in dose escalation, 19 had hepatocellular carcinoma, about 15 had melanoma, 9 had renal cell carcinoma and 9 had head and neck cancer. In the dose-escalation cohort, approximately 82% of patients were male, and the mean age was around 65 years with a range of roughly 20 to 85. Patients were allowed to have had prior anti-PD-1, anti-PD-L1 or anti-CTLA-4 therapy, and around two fifths of the dose-escalation patients had been treated with checkpoint inhibitors. Partial responses were achieved by three dose-escalation patients, of whom one had hepatocellular carcinoma and two had cutaneous melanoma. The point of sequencing TCRbeta in the periphery was to test whether ivuxolimab changed TCR sequence diversity and drove clonal T-cell expansion. The paper covers the monotherapy dose-escalation part of the phase I ivuxolimab trial, which included N of about 50 patients.

Details on this clone: No antigen is known for it. No base quality information exists; no much larger clone differs at one position.

The paper's findings and limits, for the study overall: In the 0.1-3.0 mg/kg groups, partial responders were among the patients with the lowest normalized peripheral clonal expansion, particularly in CD8+ T cells. At doses of 0.1 to 3.0 mg/kg, clonal expansion of both CD4+ and CD8+ T cells in blood was seen between baseline and week 6. On average, CD8+ T cells showed more expanded clones than CD4+ T cells after ivuxolimab. Which antigens the clonally expanded peripheral T cells were specific for was not determined. Low levels of normalized T-cell clonal expansion were also seen in some nonresponding patients.

Genomic DNA was isolated from the sorted cells so that the TCRbeta CDR3 region could be sequenced. The immunoSEQ Assay was used for sequencing of TCRbeta CDR3 regions. TCRdb took this table from immuneACCESS and kept in-frame rearrangements with V and J called. Such tables lack part of the clones; where checked against another copy, unresolved V genes explain under half of the gap, and the rest is unexplained. The sample table contains about 40,000 clones; only one count was recorded for 70% to 85% of them. Of the sample, 1.5% to 2% is held by the ten largest clones. V gives up 2 bases and J gives up 10 bases, and the segment between their germline ends measures 17 bases. The CDR3 starts with the cysteine, ends with the phenylalanine, and has 14 residues. Only the CDR3 portion is preserved as DNA: 42 bases, with reading frame beginning at the first base. Per the germline V gene (reference sequence), LNHNV is the CDR1 and YYDKDF is the CDR2.

Patients with a history of autoimmune disease or receiving systemic immunosuppression were excluded from the trial. Peripheral blood for TCR sequencing was collected from all dose cohorts at baseline, on cycle 4 day 1, and on cycle 7 day 1. The samples were taken from a phase I, first-in-human, multicenter, open-label dose-escalation trial of ivuxolimab. Adults with locally advanced or metastatic head and neck squamous cell, hepatocellular, melanoma or renal cell carcinoma were enrolled in the trial. Before TCR sequencing, CD4+ and CD8+ T cells were separately sorted from peripheral blood. The chain joins TRBV15 to TRBJ1-1, and the D gene may be TRBD1, 6 bases matching. This TCR was recovered from an adult with an advanced solid tumor such as melanoma, head and neck, liver or kidney cancer. The specimen was CD4+ or CD8+ T cells sorted from blood, collected in a trial of the OX40 agonist ivuxolimab. For the CDR3, the sequence is CATSRYGGGRVAFF. In nucleotides, the sequence is TGTGCCACCAGCAGATATGGCGGGGGGCGGGTAGCTTTCTTT.